This T cell receptor beta chain was captured by sequencing in a study of CXCR3-negative and CXCR3-positive naive CD8 T cells. 5' RACE with UMI labels generated the TRB cDNA libraries. TCRdb reprocessed the 5' RACE reads and stores each CDR3 protein as one record, lacking DNA. This repertoire includes around 88,000 distinct CDR3 sequences. The CDR3 runs 15 residues. The germline gives CDR1 DFQATT, CDR2 SNEGSKA (reference sequence). General observations from the study: Higher TRB CDR3 hydrophobicity marked CXCR3-positive naive cells relative to CXCR3-negative naive cells. Both naive subsets, CXCR3-negative and CXCR3-positive, displayed similar TRBV-TRBJ usage, unlike memory cells.

In the case of this clonotype: Its specificity is not known.

The chain joins TRBV20-1 to TRBJ2-5; TCRdb picks TRBD1, but there is no DNA to check that call. The receptor was isolated from a human donor in good health. Some clones in this sample may be carry-over from other donors' samples. Input material: naive CXCR3+ CD8+ T cells from blood. Subset described: CD45RO-CCR7+CD27+CD95- naive CD8+ T cells expressing CXCR3 (TNR3+). CDR3 loop: CSARSGTGRGETQYF.